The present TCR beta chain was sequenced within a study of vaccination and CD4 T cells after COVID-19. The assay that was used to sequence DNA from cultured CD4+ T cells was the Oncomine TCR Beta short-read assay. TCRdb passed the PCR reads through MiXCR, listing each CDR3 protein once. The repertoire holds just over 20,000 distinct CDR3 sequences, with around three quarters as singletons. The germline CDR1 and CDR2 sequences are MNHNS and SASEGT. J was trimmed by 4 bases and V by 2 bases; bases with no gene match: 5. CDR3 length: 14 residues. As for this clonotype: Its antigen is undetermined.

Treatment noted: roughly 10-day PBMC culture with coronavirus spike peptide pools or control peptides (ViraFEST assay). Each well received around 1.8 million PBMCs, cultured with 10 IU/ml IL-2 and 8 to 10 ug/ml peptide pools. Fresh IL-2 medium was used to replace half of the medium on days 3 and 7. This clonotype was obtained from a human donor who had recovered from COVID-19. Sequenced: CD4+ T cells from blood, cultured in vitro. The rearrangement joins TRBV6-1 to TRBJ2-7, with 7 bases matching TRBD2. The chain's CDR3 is CASSETEGGYEQYF. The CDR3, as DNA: TGTGCCAGCAGTGAAACGGAGGGAGGGTACGAGCAGTACTTC.